The 4 T cell receptor beta chains below all came from one sample that was sequenced in a study of response to subunit inactivated influenza vaccine. TCRdb fed the RT-PCR reads into MiXCR, producing one record per CDR3 protein. The sample holds 280,000 or so distinct CDR3 sequences, roughly a fifth seen once. Sequencing used PBMCs from blood, obtained 21 months after vaccination. The receptors shown here come from a man between 50 and 70 years old who received an inactivated influenza vaccine.

Ten or more counts support this clonotype. The rearrangement uses TRBV11-2 and TRBJ2-2, with D unclear. Trimming took 6 bases from V and 6 from J, leaving 17 bases between them. The germline gives CDR1 SGHAT, CDR2 FQNNGV. The length of the CDR3 is 15 residues. The chain's CDR3 is CASSWTLNPSGELFF. The CDR3, as DNA: TGTGCCAGCAGTTGGACCCTAAATCCATCCGGGGAGCTGTTTTTT.

This clonotype was detected only a few times. This chain joins TRBV5-1 and TRBJ1-6; no reliable D call. From germline, CDR1 is SGHRS and CDR2 YFSETQ. The CDR3 totals 17 residues. With 4 bases removed from V and 7 bases from J, the gap between germline ends came to 21 bases. The DNA of the CDR3 is TGCGCCAGCAGCCTAACTAGCGGGATCGGCAACAATTCACCCCTCCACTTT. Translation: CASSLTSGIGNNSPLHF.

This clonotype was found a few times. The J gene is TRBJ2-1, the V gene TRBV24-1; 7 bases align to TRBD1. CDR1 is KGHDR and CDR2 is SFDVKD in the germline V gene. Trimming removed 3 bases from V and 0 bases from J; junction bases left unmatched: 7. The CDR3 totals 17 residues. The CDR3 region is CATSDPGQISSYNEQFF. CDR3 nucleotides: TGTGCCACCAGTGATCCGGGACAGATTAGCTCCTACAATGAGCAGTTCTTC.

The chain couples TRBV25-1 to TRBJ2-2; no firm D call. V lost 1 base and J 4 bases, leaving 4 bases between the germline ends. The CDR3 spans 13 residues. Germline values: CDR1 MGHDK, CDR2 SYGVNS. The CDR3 here is CASSEWATGELFF. CDR3 nucleotide sequence: TGTGCCAGCAGTGAATGGGCCACCGGGGAGCTGTTTTTT.